This T cell receptor (beta chain) emerged from a study of Ad26.COV2.S vaccination and SARS-CoV-2 variants. From germline, CDR1 is GTSNPN and CDR2 SVGIG (reference sequence). The CDR3 is 13 amino acids. V lost 2 bases and J 3 bases, leaving 11 bases between the germline ends. Profiling relied on immunoSEQ multiplex PCR, and the TCRdb table lists in-frame clones only, not all of them. The sample contains roughly 400,000 clones, about 92% of which appear only once. Treatment denoted: roughly 18 received Ad26.COV2.S at low or high dose, single or two shots; several received placebo; per-sample allocation not given. The samples were gathered on day 63 after the first injection of vaccine or placebo.

Sequencing was performed on peripheral blood, taken in a trial of Ad26.COV2.S vaccine versus placebo. The chain links TRBV30 to TRBJ2-7; possibly TRBD1 for D (5 bases). The receptor comes from a person between 18 and 60 years old who received the Ad26.COV2.S COVID-19 vaccine or a placebo. The CDR3 DNA sequence: TGTGCCTGGAGTAAGGGGTCATACTACGAGCAGTACTTC. Translated: CAWSKGSYYEQYF.